This T cell receptor (beta chain) derives from a study of CD8+ T cells in alopecia areata. Study-wide results and caveats: Both scalp clonality and the expanded CD8+ clones among the top 100 showed a significant decrease with tofacitinib. Normal skin's resident alphabeta T cells are sequenced alongside lesional scalp T cells.

Reverse transcribed after extraction, RNA yielded cDNA as the sequencing template. Repertoires were generated with immunoSEQ multiplex PCR, while TCRdb's copy carries only in-frame clones and drops some. Seen here are 150,000 to 250,000 clones, nearly 60% observed once, and the top ten hold 5.5%. To note about this clone: The antigen remains undetermined.

This sample's treatment: oral pan-JAK inhibitor, 5-10 mg twice daily. V was shortened by 4 bases and J by 9 bases, with 7 bases between the two germline ends. Germline CDR1 and CDR2: SEHNR and FQNEAQ (reference sequence). This CDR3 comprises 11 residues. The source material was CD4+ T cells sorted from blood, sampled at week 24, from a patient treated with tofacitinib. The J gene is TRBJ2-1, the V gene TRBV7-9, with unresolved D. The sequence was obtained from a human donor with alopecia areata. Here the CDR3 DNA reads TGTGCCAGCAGCTCGGACCGTGAGCAGTTCTTC. It is translated as CASSSDREQFF.